One sample yielded the 8 T cell receptor beta chains listed below, sequenced in a study of cytomegalovirus exposure and HLA in healthy donors. A multiplex PCR was run with 60 Vbeta primers and 13 Jbeta primers. Generated by immunoSEQ multiplex PCR, the TCRdb table keeps only in-frame clones and is missing some. This sample has 180,000 or so clones, with over 65% found just once. Sequencing used PBMCs. Source of these receptors: a young man in good health and CMV-seronegative.

The V call is TRBV15, the J call TRBJ2-7; D uncertain. Germline values: CDR1 LNHNV, CDR2 YYDKDF (reference sequence). The V gene lost 4 bases and the J gene lost 3 bases, with 16 bases spanning the gap. There are 15 residues in the CDR3. The CDR3 DNA follows: TGTGCCACCAGCACAAACCCTACTCGGAGCTACGAGCAGTACTTC. This translates into CATSTNPTRSYEQYF.

The rearrangement joins TRBV5-5 to TRBJ2-2; no clear D. V shed 2 bases and J shed 3 bases, with 11 bases lying between them. CDR3 length equals 15 residues. CDR1 is SGHKS, CDR2 YYEKEE, per germline (reference sequence). The CDR3 region has the DNA TGTGCCAGCAGCTTTATCGCTAGTGACACCGGGGAGCTGTTTTTT. This translates into CASSFIASDTGELFF.

The gene calls are TRBV5-6 and TRBJ2-7; TRBD1 matches 7 bases. Per the germline V gene, CDR1 is SGHDT and CDR2 is YYEEEE. The V gene end was trimmed by 3 bases and the J gene end by 5 bases; junction bases not matched to a gene: 8. The CDR3 totals 14 residues. The CDR3 protein is CASSSTGTVNEQYF. The DNA for the CDR3 is TGTGCCAGCAGCTCGACCGGGACAGTAAACGAGCAGTACTTC.

The chain is built from TRBV29-1 and TRBJ1-1, with D perhaps matching TRBD1 (6 bases). The CDR3 covers 11 residues. V lost 7 bases, J lost 3 bases, and 9 bases lay in between. Germline V lookup: CDR1 SQVTM, CDR2 ANQGSEA. The CDR3 nucleotides are TGCAGCGCTCGACAGGACACTGAAGCTTTCTTT. It is translated as CSARQDTEAFF.

CDR3 sequence: CASTKYNEQFF. In DNA form, the CDR3 reads TGTGCCAGCACCAAATACAATGAGCAGTTCTTC. The genes are TRBV6-6 and TRBJ2-1; D is undetermined. The CDR3 runs to 11 residues. V lost 7 bases and J 4 bases, leaving 5 bases between the germline ends. Germline V gene data show CDR1 as MNHNY and CDR2 as SVGAGI (reference sequence).

The rearrangement uses TRBV29-1 and TRBJ1-1, with no clear D. V was shortened by 0 bases and J by 11 bases, with 13 bases between the two germline ends. CDR1 and CDR2 from the germline V gene are SQVTM and ANQGSEA. This CDR3 comprises 12 residues. CDR3 in amino acids: CSVEERYCGAFF. The CDR3, as DNA: TGCAGCGTTGAAGAACGGTATTGCGGGGCTTTCTTT.

This clone was seen a few times. The final CDR3 position lacks the conserved phenylalanine or tryptophan, pointing to a likely read error. The limits of the CDR3 on the DNA are not certain, so only TCRdb's listed CDR3 is given. The chain has TRBV6-5 and TRBJ1-6. With termini counted, the CDR3 has 12 amino acids. Germline V gives CDR1 MNHEY, CDR2 SVGAGI. The CDR3: CASRDAGGVLGL.

The chain's CDR3 is CASSPRLFLVNTEAFF. In DNA form, the CDR3 reads TGTGCCAGCAGTCCCCGACTTTTTTTAGTGAACACTGAAGCTTTCTTT. The gene calls are TRBV2 and TRBJ1-1; no definite D call. The CDR3 has 16 amino acids. Per germline, CDR1 SNHLY and CDR2 FYNNEI. V lost 5 bases, J lost 0 bases, and 16 bases lay in between. Using reference TRBV2 and TRBJ1-1 for the parts outside the CDR3, the full variable domain is EPEVTQTPSHQVTQMGQEVILRCVPISNHLYFYWYRQILGQKVEFLVSFYNNEISEKSEIFDDQFSVERPDGSNFTLKIRSTKLEDSAMYFCASSPRLFLVNTEAFFGQGTRLTVV.